The 21 T cell receptor beta chains presented below share a single source sample, sequenced in a study of cytomegalovirus exposure and HLA in healthy donors. Primers for the PCR totalled 60 Vbeta and 13 Jbeta. TCRdb's copy holds only in-frame clones and misses some; the assay was immunoSEQ multiplex PCR. This table holds more than 110,000 clones, around 75% found once. Input material: PBMCs. The receptors here all came from a man aged 25-45 years in good health and CMV-seronegative.

The chain recombines TRBV7-2 with TRBJ1-1; D is unresolved. The length of the CDR3 is 12 residues. The V gene lost 1 base and the J gene lost 7 bases, with 7 bases spanning the gap. CDR1 is SGHTA and CDR2 is FQGNSA in the germline V gene. The CDR3 is CASSLDRYEAFF. CDR3 nucleotides: TGTGCCAGCAGCTTAGACCGGTATGAAGCTTTCTTT.

The J gene is TRBJ2-1, the V gene TRBV11-2; perhaps TRBD1 as D (6 bases). Trimming took off 5 bases at V and 6 bases at J, with 23 bases between the two ends. Germline V gene sequence: CDR1 SGHAT, CDR2 FQNNGV. CDR3 length: 17 amino acids. The CDR3 reads CASSTLRRTVSSNEQFF. The CDR3, as DNA: TGTGCCAGCAGCACCCTCAGGCGGACAGTAAGTTCCAATGAGCAGTTCTTC.

The gene calls are TRBV14 and TRBJ2-7; D perhaps matches TRBD1 (6 bases). CDR3 length equals 13 residues. CDR1 is SGHDN, CDR2 FVKESK, per germline. Trimming stripped 4 bases from V and 6 bases from J, with 13 bases between. The CDR3 DNA follows: TGTGCCAGCAGCCCCAGGACAGCCACCGAGCAGTACTTC. Amino acid sequence: CASSPRTATEQYF.

This chain joins TRBV29-1 and TRBJ2-7; D possibly corresponds to TRBD1 (6 bases). Per the germline V gene, CDR1 is SQVTM and CDR2 is ANQGSEA. The CDR3 runs 14 residues. V lost 0 bases and J 2 bases, leaving 11 bases between the germline ends. Written as DNA, the CDR3 is TGCAGCGTTGAAGATAGTGGGACAACCTACGAGCAGTACTTC. This encodes CSVEDSGTTYEQYF.

This clone has only one observation. In DNA, the CDR3 is TGTGCCAGCAGTCCTGGACAGCACACTATAAGGTGCACCTTC. Its protein is CASSPGQHTIRCTF. The V call is TRBV6-5, the J call TRBJ1-2; a weak D match, TRBD1 (6 bases). The CDR3 runs to 14 residues. Germline V gives CDR1 MNHEY, CDR2 SVGAGI. Trimming took off 5 bases at V and 13 bases at J, with 23 bases between the two ends.

This chain connects TRBV6-5 to TRBJ1-1; no firm D call. The CDR3 has 10 amino acids. With 6 bases removed from V and 7 bases from J, the gap between germline ends came to 6 bases. Germline V lookup: CDR1 MNHEY, CDR2 SVGAGI. CDR3 sequence (DNA): TGTGCCAGCAGGGGGAGTGAAGCTTTCTTT. This gives the protein CASRGSEAFF.

The V call is TRBV5-1, the J call TRBJ1-1; no reliable D call. Trimming took off 1 base at V and 4 bases at J, with 11 bases between the two ends. This CDR3 contains 14 residues. Germline V gives CDR1 SGHRS, CDR2 YFSETQ. CDR3 region: CASSLPEGTTEAFF. The CDR3 DNA reads TGCGCCAGCAGCTTGCCCGAGGGTACCACTGAAGCTTTCTTT.

The chain links TRBV11-2 to TRBJ2-5; a weak D match, TRBD2 (7 bases). Trimming shortened V by 3 bases and J by 3 bases, and 17 bases separated the two germline ends. The CDR3 sequence is 16 residues long. Germline V gives CDR1 SGHAT, CDR2 FQNNGV. This CDR3 reads CASSLVGGAGEETQYF. The CDR3 DNA sequence: TGTGCCAGCAGCTTGGTGGGGGGGGCAGGGGAAGAGACCCAGTACTTC.

The chain joins TRBV10-3 to TRBJ1-1; 7 positions agree with TRBD1. Germline CDR1 reads ENHRY; CDR2 reads SYGVKD. The CDR3 loop spans 13 amino acids. Trimming at V came to 11 bases and at J to 5 bases, leaving 11 bases not matched to a gene. CDR3 sequence reads: CAVLTGLATEAFF. DNA of the CDR3: TGTGCCGTTTTGACAGGGCTCGCGACTGAAGCTTTCTTT.

This clone was observed a single time. V usage is TRBV28 and J usage is TRBJ1-1; D may be TRBD1 (5 bases). V was clipped by 7 bases and J by 5 bases, with 17 bases between them. The CDR3 contains 14 residues. The germline gives CDR1 MDHEN, CDR2 SYDVKM. Here the CDR3 reads CASNPTGGWTEAFF. The CDR3 DNA is TGTGCCAGCAACCCTACCGGGGGTTGGACTGAAGCTTTCTTT.

This sequence joins TRBV5-6 and TRBJ2-5; 10 bases align to TRBD1. The CDR3 has 16 amino acids. The germline gives CDR1 SGHDT, CDR2 YYEEEE. With V trimmed by 5 bases and J by 5 bases, 12 bases remained unmatched. In DNA form, the CDR3 reads TGTGCCAGCAGTTTGACAGGGGGCGCGTTATGGGAGACCCAGTACTTC. It specifies CASSLTGGALWETQYF. The full variable domain, with the rest looked up from reference TRBV5-6 and TRBJ2-5, is DAGVTQSPTHLIKTRGQQVTLRCSPKSGHDTVSWYQQALGQGPQFIFQYYEEEERQRGNFPDRFSGHQFPNYSSELNVNALLLGDSALYLCASSLTGGALWETQYFGPGTRLLVL.

The chain joins TRBV28 to TRBJ1-1; D not certain. The germline CDR1 and CDR2 sequences are MDHEN and SYDVKM. The V gene lost 5 bases and the J gene lost 6 bases, with 10 bases spanning the gap. CDR3 length equals 12 residues. The CDR3 bases are TGTGCCAGCAGTCTAAATACTCCTGAAGCTTTCTTT. Translating gives CASSLNTPEAFF.

The chain uses TRBV18 and TRBJ2-7; possible D gene TRBD1, 5 bases. V was pared by 3 bases and J by 3 bases, with 15 bases between. Germline CDR1 reads KGHSH; CDR2 reads LQKENI. The CDR3 loop spans 15 amino acids. Here the CDR3 reads CASSPSGLTGYEQYF. As DNA, the CDR3 is TGTGCCAGCTCACCCTCAGGGCTTACGGGCTACGAGCAGTACTTC.

In its sample, this clone was seen once. The chain links TRBV28 to TRBJ1-6; no reliable D call. Germline V gene lookup returns CDR1 MDHEN and CDR2 SYDVKM. Trimming shortened V by 7 bases and J by 7 bases, and 11 bases separated the two germline ends. This CDR3 has 13 residues. The CDR3 sequence is CASTRTGNSPLHF. DNA of the CDR3: TGTGCCAGCACTCGGACGGGAAATTCACCCCTCCACTTT.

The V call is TRBV18, the J call TRBJ2-6, with TRBD1 as a possible D gene (6 bases). This CDR3 spans 17 amino acids. With 4 bases removed from V and 0 bases from J, the gap between germline ends came to 13 bases. Germline CDR1 reads KGHSH; CDR2 reads LQKENI. The CDR3 loop reads CASSLETGLSGANVLTF. CDR3 nucleotides: TGTGCCAGCTCACTTGAGACAGGTCTCTCTGGGGCCAACGTCCTGACTTTC.

V usage is TRBV5-1 and J usage is TRBJ2-2; the D gene is possibly TRBD1 (6 bases). The germline CDR1 and CDR2 sequences are SGHRS and YFSETQ. V was pared by 6 bases and J by 4 bases, with 16 bases between. The CDR3 is 15 residues long. For the CDR3, the DNA is TGCGCCAGCACCCCTGGGGGCTACGCCACCGGGGAGCTGTTTTTT. Translated: CASTPGGYATGELFF.

The rearrangement joins TRBV5-1 to TRBJ2-7; 9 bases match TRBD1. The CDR3 is made up of 15 amino acids. Unmatched junction bases numbered 4, after V lost 0 bases and J lost 3 bases. The germline gives CDR1 SGHRS, CDR2 YFSETQ. The CDR3 here is CASSLVRGQGYEQYF. The CDR3 DNA follows: TGCGCCAGCAGCTTGGTCCGGGGACAGGGCTACGAGCAGTACTTC. Using reference TRBV5-1 and TRBJ2-7 for the parts outside the CDR3, the full variable domain is KAGVTQTPRYLIKTRGQQVTLSCSPISGHRSVSWYQQTPGQGLQFLFEYFSETQRNKGNFPGRFSGRQFSNSRSEMNVSTLELGDSALYLCASSLVRGQGYEQYFGPGTRLTVT.

V is TRBV27 and J is TRBJ1-5, with 7 bases fitting TRBD1. Trimming at V came to 5 bases and at J to 5 bases, leaving 9 bases not matched to a gene. In germline, CDR1 is MNHEY, CDR2 SMNVEV (reference sequence). This CDR3 region has 15 residues. Here the CDR3 reads CASSPPLQGDQPQHF. CDR3 in DNA: TGTGCCAGCAGTCCACCTCTCCAGGGGGATCAGCCCCAGCATTTT.

The chain is built from TRBV5-6 and TRBJ2-7, with D possibly matching TRBD1 (5 bases). The CDR3 runs to 12 residues. In germline, CDR1 is SGHDT, CDR2 YYEEEE. V shed 3 bases and J shed 3 bases, with 7 bases lying between them. CDR3 DNA: TGTGCCAGCAGCTCCGACAGCTACGAGCAGTACTTC. It yields the protein CASSSDSYEQYF. Combining the CDR3 with reference TRBV5-6 and TRBJ2-7 gives the whole variable domain DAGVTQSPTHLIKTRGQQVTLRCSPKSGHDTVSWYQQALGQGPQFIFQYYEEEERQRGNFPDRFSGHQFPNYSSELNVNALLLGDSALYLCASSSDSYEQYFGPGTRLTVT.

The rearrangement joins TRBV5-5 to TRBJ1-4; TRBD1 matches 7 bases. This CDR3 has 15 amino acids. V was pared by 4 bases and J by 1 base, with 4 bases of the junction left unmatched. Germline CDR1 and CDR2: SGHKS and YYEKEE (reference sequence). CDR3 in amino acids: CASSGYRGTNEKLFF. DNA for the CDR3: TGTGCCAGCAGCGGCTACAGGGGAACTAATGAAAAACTGTTTTTT.

V usage is TRBV9 and J usage is TRBJ1-3; a possible D gene is TRBD1 (6 bases). CDR1 is SGDLS, CDR2 YYNGEE, per germline. The CDR3 sequence is 15 residues long. V lost 0 bases to trimming and J lost 4 bases, with 11 bases between them. In DNA, the CDR3 is TGTGCCAGCAGCGTAGGACAGGCGCGCGGAAACACCATATATTTT. Translating gives CASSVGQARGNTIYF.